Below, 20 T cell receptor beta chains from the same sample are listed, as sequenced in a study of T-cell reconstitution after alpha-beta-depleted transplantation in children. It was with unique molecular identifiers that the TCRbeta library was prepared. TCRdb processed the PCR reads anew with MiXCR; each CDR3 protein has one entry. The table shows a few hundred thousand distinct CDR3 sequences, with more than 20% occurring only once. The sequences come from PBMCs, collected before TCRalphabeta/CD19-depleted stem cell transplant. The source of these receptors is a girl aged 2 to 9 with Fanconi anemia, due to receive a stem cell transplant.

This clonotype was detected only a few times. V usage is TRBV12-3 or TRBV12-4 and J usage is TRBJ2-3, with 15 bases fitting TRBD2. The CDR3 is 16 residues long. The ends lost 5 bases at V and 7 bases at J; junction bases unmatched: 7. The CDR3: CASSTGTSGGIYTQYF. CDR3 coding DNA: TGTGCCAGCAGTACCGGGACTAGCGGGGGGATTTATACGCAGTATTTT.

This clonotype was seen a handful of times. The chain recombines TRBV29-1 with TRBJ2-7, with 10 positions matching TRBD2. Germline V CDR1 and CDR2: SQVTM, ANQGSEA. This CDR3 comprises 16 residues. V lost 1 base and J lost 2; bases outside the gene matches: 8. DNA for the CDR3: TGCAGCGTTGAAGGAGGAACTAGCGGGATTCCCTACGAGCAGTACTTC. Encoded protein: CSVEGGTSGIPYEQYF.

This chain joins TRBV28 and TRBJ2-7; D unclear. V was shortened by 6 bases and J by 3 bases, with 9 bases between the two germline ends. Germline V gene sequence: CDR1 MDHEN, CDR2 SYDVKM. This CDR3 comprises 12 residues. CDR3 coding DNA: TGTGCCAGCAGGACCGACATCTACGAGCAGTACTTC. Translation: CASRTDIYEQYF.

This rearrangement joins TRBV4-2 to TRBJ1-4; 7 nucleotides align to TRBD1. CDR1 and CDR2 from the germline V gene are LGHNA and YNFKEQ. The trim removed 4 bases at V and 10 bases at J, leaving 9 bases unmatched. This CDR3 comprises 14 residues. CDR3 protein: CASSLDRARRKLFF. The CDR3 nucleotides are TGTGCCAGCAGCCTCGACAGGGCGCGACGAAAACTGTTTTTT.

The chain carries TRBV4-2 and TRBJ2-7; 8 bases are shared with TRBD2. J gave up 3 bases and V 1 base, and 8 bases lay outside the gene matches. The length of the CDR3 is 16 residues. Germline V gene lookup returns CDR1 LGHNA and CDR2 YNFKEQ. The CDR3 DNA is TGTGCCAGCAGCCAAGTTCCTAGCGGGTACCTCTACGAGCAGTACTTC. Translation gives CASSQVPSGYLYEQYF.

As DNA, the CDR3 is TGTGCCAGCAGCTTAGGGCGTGGGGGGCAGCAGTTCTTC. It specifies CASSLGRGGQQFF. The chain couples TRBV7-3 to TRBJ2-1, with D possibly called TRBD1 or TRBD2 (6 bases each). The germline V gene has CDR1 SGHTA and CDR2 FQGTGA. V gave up 2 bases and J gave up 11 bases, with 13 bases separating them. The CDR3 is 13 residues long.

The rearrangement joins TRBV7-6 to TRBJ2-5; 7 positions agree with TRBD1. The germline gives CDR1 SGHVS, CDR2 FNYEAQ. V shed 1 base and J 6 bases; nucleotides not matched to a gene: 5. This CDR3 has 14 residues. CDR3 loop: CASSLGTGTQTQYF. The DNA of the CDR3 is TGTGCCAGCAGCTTAGGGACAGGAACACAGACCCAGTACTTC.

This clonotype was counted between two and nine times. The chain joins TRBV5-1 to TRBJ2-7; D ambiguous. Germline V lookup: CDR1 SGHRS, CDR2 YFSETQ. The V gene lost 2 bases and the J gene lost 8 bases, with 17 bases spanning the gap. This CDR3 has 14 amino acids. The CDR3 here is CASSLSGQTPQQYF. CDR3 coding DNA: TGCGCCAGCAGCTTATCCGGGCAGACCCCTCAGCAGTACTTC.

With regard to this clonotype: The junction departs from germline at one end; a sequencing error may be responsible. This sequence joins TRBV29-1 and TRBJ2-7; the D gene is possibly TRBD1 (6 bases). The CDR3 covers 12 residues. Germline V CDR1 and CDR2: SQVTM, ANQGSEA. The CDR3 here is CSVLTGSSEQYF. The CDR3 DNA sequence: TGCAGCGTTTTAACAGGGTCCTCCGAGCAGTACTTC.

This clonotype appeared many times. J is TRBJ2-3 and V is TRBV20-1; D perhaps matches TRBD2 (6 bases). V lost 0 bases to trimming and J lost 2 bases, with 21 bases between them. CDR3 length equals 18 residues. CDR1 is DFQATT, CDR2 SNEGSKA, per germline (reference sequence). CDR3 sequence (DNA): TGCAGTGCTAGAGATTACCCCACGTCTAGCGACCACACAGATACGCAGTATTTT. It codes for CSARDYPTSSDHTDTQYF.

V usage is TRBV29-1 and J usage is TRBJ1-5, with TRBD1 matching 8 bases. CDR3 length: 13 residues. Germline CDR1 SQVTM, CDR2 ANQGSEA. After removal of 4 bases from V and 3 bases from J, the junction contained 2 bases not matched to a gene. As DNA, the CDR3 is TGCAGCGTTGGGACAGGGCTCAATCAGCCCCAGCATTTT. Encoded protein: CSVGTGLNQPQHF.

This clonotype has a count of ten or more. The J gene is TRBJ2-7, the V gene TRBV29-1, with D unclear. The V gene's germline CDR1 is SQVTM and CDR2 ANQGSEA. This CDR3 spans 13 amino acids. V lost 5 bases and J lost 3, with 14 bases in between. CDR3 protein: CSVLWSSNYEQYF. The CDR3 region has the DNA TGCAGCGTTCTTTGGAGCAGTAACTACGAGCAGTACTTC.

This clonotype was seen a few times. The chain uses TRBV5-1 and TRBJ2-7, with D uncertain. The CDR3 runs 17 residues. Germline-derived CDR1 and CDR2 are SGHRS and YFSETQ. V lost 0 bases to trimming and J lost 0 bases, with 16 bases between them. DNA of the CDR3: TGCGCCAGCAGCTTGGGTGTGTGGCGGCAGGCCTCCTACGAGCAGTACTTC. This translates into CASSLGVWRQASYEQYF.

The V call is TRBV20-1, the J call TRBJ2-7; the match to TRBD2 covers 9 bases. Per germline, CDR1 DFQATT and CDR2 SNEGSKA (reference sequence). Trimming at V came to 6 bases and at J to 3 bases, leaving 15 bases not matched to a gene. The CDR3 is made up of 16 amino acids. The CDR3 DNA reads TGCAGTGCCCCGGGGCGGGAGGGCCTAAACTTCTACGAGCAGTACTTC. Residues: CSAPGREGLNFYEQYF.

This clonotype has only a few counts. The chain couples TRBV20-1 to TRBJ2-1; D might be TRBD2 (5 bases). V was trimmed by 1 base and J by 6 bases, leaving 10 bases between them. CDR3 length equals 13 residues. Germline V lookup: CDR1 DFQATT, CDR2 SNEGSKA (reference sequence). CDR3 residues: CSARGTSFNEQFF. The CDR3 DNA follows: TGCAGTGCTAGAGGTACTAGTTTCAATGAGCAGTTCTTC.

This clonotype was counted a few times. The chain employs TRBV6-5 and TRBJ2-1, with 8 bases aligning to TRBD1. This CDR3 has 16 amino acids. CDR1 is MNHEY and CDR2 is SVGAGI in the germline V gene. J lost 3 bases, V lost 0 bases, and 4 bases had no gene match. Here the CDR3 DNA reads TGTGCCAGCAGTTACTCGACAGGGGAGTACTACAATGAGCAGTTCTTC. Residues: CASSYSTGEYYNEQFF.

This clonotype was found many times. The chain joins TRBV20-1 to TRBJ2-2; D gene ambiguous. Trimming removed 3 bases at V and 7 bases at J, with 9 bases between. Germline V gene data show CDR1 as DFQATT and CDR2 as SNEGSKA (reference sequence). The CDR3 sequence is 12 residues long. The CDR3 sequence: CSARDWSGELFF. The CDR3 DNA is TGCAGTGCTAGGGATTGGAGCGGGGAGCTGTTTTTT.

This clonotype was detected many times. CDR3 loop: CASSYVGETQYF. The CDR3 nucleotides are TGTGCCAGCAGTTACGTGGGAGAGACCCAGTACTTC. This rearrangement joins TRBV6-2 or TRBV6-3 to TRBJ2-5; unclear D gene. V lost 2 bases and J lost 4, with 5 bases in between. The CDR3 sequence is 12 residues long. Germline assignment: CDR1 MNHEY and CDR2 SVGEGT.

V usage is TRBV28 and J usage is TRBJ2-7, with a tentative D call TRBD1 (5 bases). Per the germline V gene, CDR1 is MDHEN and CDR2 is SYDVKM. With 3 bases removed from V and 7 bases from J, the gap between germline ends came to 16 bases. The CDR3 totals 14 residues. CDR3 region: CASSFLPQGGEQYF. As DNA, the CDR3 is TGTGCCAGCAGTTTTCTCCCCCAGGGTGGGGAGCAGTACTTC.

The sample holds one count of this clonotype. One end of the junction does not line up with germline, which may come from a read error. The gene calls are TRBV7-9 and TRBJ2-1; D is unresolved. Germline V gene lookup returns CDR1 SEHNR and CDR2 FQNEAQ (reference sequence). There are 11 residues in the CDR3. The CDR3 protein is CASSLHNKQFF. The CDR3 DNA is TGTGCCAGCAGCCTCCACAATAAGCAGTTCTTC.